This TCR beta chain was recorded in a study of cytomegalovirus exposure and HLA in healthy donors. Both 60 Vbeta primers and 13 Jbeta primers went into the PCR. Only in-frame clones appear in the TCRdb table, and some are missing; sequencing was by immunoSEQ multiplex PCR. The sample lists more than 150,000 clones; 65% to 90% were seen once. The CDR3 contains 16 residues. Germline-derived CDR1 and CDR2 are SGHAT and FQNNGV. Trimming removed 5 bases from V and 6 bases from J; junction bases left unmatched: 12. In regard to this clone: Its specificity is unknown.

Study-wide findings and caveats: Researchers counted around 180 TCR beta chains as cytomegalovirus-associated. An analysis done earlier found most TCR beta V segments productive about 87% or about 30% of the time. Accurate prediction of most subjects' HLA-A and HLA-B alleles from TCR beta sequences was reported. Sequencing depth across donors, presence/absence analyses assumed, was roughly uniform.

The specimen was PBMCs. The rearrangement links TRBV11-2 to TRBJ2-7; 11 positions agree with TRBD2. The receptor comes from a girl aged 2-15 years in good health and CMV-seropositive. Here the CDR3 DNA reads TGTGCCAGCAGCAGACTAGCGGGGATCCGGACCGGCGAGCAGTACTTC. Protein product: CASSRLAGIRTGEQYF.